This T cell receptor (beta chain) was found in a study of shared clonotypes between healthy human individuals. Study-wide results and caveats: Rarefaction analysis demonstrated incomplete sorted-subset sequencing notwithstanding large depth.

The authors ran the assay at deep level. The assay was immunoSEQ multiplex PCR, and TCRdb's table has in-frame clones only and misses some. The top ten clones hold 0.5% to 0.6% of a sample with over a million clones, 78% of them seen once. Regarding this clone: The antigen is unknown.

Germline trimming cut 5 bases from V and 4 bases from J; bases unmatched to any gene: 10. The CDR3 contains 15 residues. Germline CDR1 is SQVTM and CDR2 is ANQGSEA. The source of this sequence is a man between 18 and 29 years old in good health. Some clones in this sample may be carry-over from other donors' samples. V and J are TRBV29-1 and TRBJ1-3; 8 bases map to TRBD1. The material sequenced was memory CD4+ T cells from PBMCs. The sample's subset: CD45RA-negative fraction. CDR3 sequence reads: CSVKDREFTGNTIYF. CDR3 DNA: TGCAGCGTTAAGGACAGGGAATTTACAGGAAACACCATATATTTT.